These 15 T cell receptor beta chains were all obtained from the same sample, sequenced in a study of blood T cells in healthy people across ages. For the second PCR, which ran for about 6 to 12 cycles, a sample-barcoded 5' primer and a J-beta primer mix were used. Each CDR3 protein is one row after TCRdb ran MiXCR on the 5' RACE reads. The repertoire includes hundreds of thousands of distinct CDR3 sequences, 58% of them detected once, and over 30% sits in the top ten. The material sequenced was blood. All receptors come from a man aged 55 to 69 in good health.

The rearrangement uses TRBV25-1 and TRBJ2-7; a possible D gene is TRBD2 (6 bases). Trimming removed 3 bases at V and 6 bases at J, with 18 bases between. The CDR3 extends over 15 amino acids. Germline values: CDR1 MGHDK, CDR2 SYGVNS. The chain's CDR3 is CASSDHGGLVSEQYF. The DNA of the CDR3 is TGTGCCAGCAGTGACCACGGGGGATTAGTATCCGAGCAGTACTTC.

This rearrangement joins TRBV12-5 to TRBJ2-1; 12 bases are a match to TRBD2. CDR1 LGHNT and CDR2 FRNRAP come from the germline V gene. Losses at the gene ends were 8 bases for V and 0 bases for J; bases not matched to a gene: 8. The CDR3 covers 17 residues. The CDR3 sequence: CASSGLAGGPSYNEQFF. The CDR3 region has the DNA TGTGCTAGTTCAGGGCTAGCGGGGGGGCCCTCCTACAATGAGCAGTTCTTC.

J is TRBJ2-3 and V is TRBV29-1, with a weak D call TRBD2 (6 bases). The germline V gene has CDR1 SQVTM and CDR2 ANQGSEA. With 4 bases removed from V and 2 bases from J, the gap between germline ends came to 7 bases. This CDR3 has 12 residues. CDR3 sequence reads: CSVGRDTDTQYF. CDR3 bases: TGCAGCGTTGGGAGGGACACAGATACGCAGTATTTT.

Of note for this clonotype: This may arise from a read error, as a much more abundant clone is one base away. The V gene is TRBV2, the J gene TRBJ2-7; 10 nucleotides align to TRBD1. The length of the CDR3 is 14 residues. Germline CDR1 and CDR2: SNHLY and FYNNEI. The junction had 9 bases not matched to a gene; V was cut back by 8 bases and J by 5 bases. The CDR3 DNA is TGTGCCAGCGCCGGGACAGGGGTCCCCCACGAGCAGTACTTC. This gives the protein CASAGTGVPHEQYF.

J is TRBJ2-5 and V is TRBV3-1, with D perhaps being TRBD1 or TRBD2 (6 bases each). The CDR3 loop spans 15 amino acids. Germline V CDR1 and CDR2: LGHDT, YNNKEL (reference sequence). With 0 bases removed from V and 1 base from J, the gap between germline ends came to 9 bases. In DNA form, the CDR3 reads TGTGCCAGCAGCCAAGATACGGGGGCCCAAGAGACCCAGTACTTC. It codes for CASSQDTGAQETQYF.

This clonotype is a singleton in its sample. This rearrangement joins TRBV28 to TRBJ1-6; 11 nucleotides agree with TRBD1. The CDR3 loop spans 17 amino acids. Unmatched junction bases numbered 13, after V lost 6 bases and J lost 9 bases. Per germline, CDR1 MDHEN and CDR2 SYDVKM. The CDR3 DNA follows: TGTGCCAGCAGCCTTACCGGACAGGGGGCGTGGGTTTCACCCCTCCACTTT. Its protein product is CASSLTGQGAWVSPLHF.

This clonotype was seen once. It may be a read error: a sequence one base away is much more abundant. V gene TRBV15 combines with J gene TRBJ1-6; no definite D call. CDR3 length: 13 residues. Germline V gene data show CDR1 as LNHNV and CDR2 as YYDKDF (reference sequence). The CDR3 region is CTTSRDGGSPLHF. The CDR3 nucleotides read TGTACCACCAGCAGAGATGGAGGCTCACCCCTCCACTTT. The full variable domain, rest sourced from reference TRBV15 and TRBJ1-6, is DAMVIQNPRYQVTQFGKPVTLSCSQTLNHNVMYWYQQKSSQAPKLLFHYYDKDFNNEADTPDNFQSRRPNTSFCFLDIRSPGLGDTAMYLCTTSRDGGSPLHFGNGTRLTVT.

This clonotype was observed a few times. The chain has TRBV20-1 and TRBJ2-7; the D is unclear. The CDR3 totals 12 residues. Trimming shortened V by 3 bases and J by 0 bases, and 6 bases separated the two germline ends. CDR1 is DFQATT and CDR2 is SNEGSKA in the germline V gene (reference sequence). The chain's CDR3 is CSARRLSYEQYF. Written as DNA, the CDR3 is TGCAGTGCTAGGAGGCTCTCCTACGAGCAGTACTTC.

This clonotype has a handful of counts. CDR3 region: CASSQDLRGGRDTQYF. The CDR3 DNA reads as TGTGCCAGCAGCCAAGATCTGCGGGGGGGCCGTGATACGCAGTATTTT. The chain has TRBV4-2 and TRBJ2-3; 9 bases line up with TRBD2. The CDR3 covers 16 residues. V was clipped by 0 bases and J by 6 bases; unmatched bases: 7. The germline V gene encodes CDR1 LGHNA and CDR2 YNFKEQ.

The chain recombines TRBV20-1 with TRBJ2-7; a weak D match, TRBD1 (5 bases). This CDR3 has 11 amino acids. The ends were cut back, 5 bases at V and 3 bases at J, with 8 bases in the middle. Germline V gene lookup returns CDR1 DFQATT and CDR2 SNEGSKA (reference sequence). CDR3 DNA sequence: TGCAGTGCTGCAGGGAACTACGAGCAGTACTTC. Translation gives CSAAGNYEQYF.

V and J are TRBV20-1 and TRBJ1-2, with D possibly TRBD1 on 5 matching bases. Per germline, CDR1 DFQATT and CDR2 SNEGSKA (reference sequence). V dropped 3 bases and J dropped 3 bases, with 14 bases sitting between them. There are 14 residues in the CDR3. The CDR3 region has the DNA TGCAGTGCTAGCGGGGGGGGATCGGACTATGGCTACACCTTC. This gives the protein CSASGGGSDYGYTF.

The chain couples TRBV5-1 to TRBJ2-3; D not resolved. V lost 0 bases to trimming and J lost 5 bases, with 13 bases between them. The CDR3 spans 15 residues. The V gene's germline CDR1 is SGHRS and CDR2 YFSETQ. The CDR3 loop reads CASSLADVIQDTQYF. The CDR3, as DNA: TGCGCCAGCAGCTTGGCCGATGTGATACAAGATACGCAGTATTTT.

The chain uses TRBV5-8 and TRBJ2-2, with a tentative D call TRBD1 (6 bases). Trimming left V 1 base short and J 0 bases short, with 13 bases between. The germline V gene encodes CDR1 SGHTS and CDR2 YDEGEE. The CDR3 extends over 17 amino acids. Written as DNA, the CDR3 is TGTGCCAGCAGCTTGATCCCAGGGACACCGAACACCGGGGAGCTGTTTTTT. This translates into CASSLIPGTPNTGELFF.

V and J are TRBV28 and TRBJ1-5; 10 bases fit TRBD1. The CDR3 is made up of 17 amino acids. V was pared by 3 bases and J by 1 base, with 6 bases of the junction left unmatched. Germline V gene lookup returns CDR1 MDHEN and CDR2 SYDVKM. CDR3: CASSFTGTGVSNQPQHF. The CDR3 nucleotides read TGTGCCAGCAGTTTTACCGGGACAGGGGTGAGCAATCAGCCCCAGCATTTT.

The rearrangement joins TRBV7-2 to TRBJ1-2; 10 bases line up with TRBD1. Germline CDR1 SGHTA, CDR2 FQGNSA. After removal of 4 bases from V and 5 bases from J, the junction contained 7 bases not matched to a gene. CDR3 size: 15 residues. The CDR3 loop reads CASSYRQGAVYGYTF. CDR3 coding DNA: TGTGCCAGCAGCTACCGACAGGGGGCAGTGTATGGCTACACCTTC.